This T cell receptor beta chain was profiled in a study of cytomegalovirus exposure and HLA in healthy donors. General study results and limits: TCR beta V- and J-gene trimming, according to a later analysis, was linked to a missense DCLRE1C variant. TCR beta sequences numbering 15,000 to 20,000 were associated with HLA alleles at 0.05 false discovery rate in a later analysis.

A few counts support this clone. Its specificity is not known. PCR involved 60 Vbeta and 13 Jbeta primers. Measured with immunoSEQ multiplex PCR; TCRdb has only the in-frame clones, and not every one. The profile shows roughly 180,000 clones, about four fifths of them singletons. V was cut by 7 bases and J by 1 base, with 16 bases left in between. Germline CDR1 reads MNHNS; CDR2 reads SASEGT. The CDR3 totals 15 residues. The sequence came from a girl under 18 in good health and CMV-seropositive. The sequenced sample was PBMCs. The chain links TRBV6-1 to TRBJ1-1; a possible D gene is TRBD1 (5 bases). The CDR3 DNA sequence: TGTGCCAGCACTATAGAGGAGGGGACGAACACTGAAGCTTTCTTT. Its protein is CASTIEEGTNTEAFF.